This TCR beta chain was documented in a study of cytomegalovirus exposure and HLA in healthy donors. Study at large: An early data release held 79 million or so unique TCRs from HLA-typed donors. Study-wide results and limits: TCR beta V- and J-gene trimming was later associated with a missense DCLRE1C variant. Productive status was seen about 90% or about 30% of the time for most TCR beta V segments in an earlier analysis.

With 60 Vbeta and 13 Jbeta primers, the PCR was carried out. Here immunoSEQ multiplex PCR was the method, and the copy in TCRdb shows in-frame clones only, minus some. The data hold about 140,000 clones, with roughly 73% observed a single time. The CDR3 totals 15 residues. V shed 1 base and J 6 bases; nucleotides not matched to a gene: 5. Looked up from germline, CDR1 is SGHRS and CDR2 is YFSETQ. This clone is a singleton in its sample. Its antigen is undetermined. The TCR sequence derives from a human donor in good health. The chain combines TRBV5-1 with TRBJ2-1, with 9 positions matching TRBD2. Sequencing input: PBMCs. The CDR3 DNA follows: TGCGCCAGCAGCTTGAGGCTAGCGGGACGCAATGAGCAGTTCTTC. It translates to CASSLRLAGRNEQFF. The full variable domain, its missing parts supplied by reference TRBV5-1 and TRBJ2-1, is KAGVTQTPRYLIKTRGQQVTLSCSPISGHRSVSWYQQTPGQGLQFLFEYFSETQRNKGNFPGRFSGRQFSNSRSEMNVSTLELGDSALYLCASSLRLAGRNEQFFGPGTRLTVL.